The T cell receptor beta chain described here comes from a study of shared clonotypes between healthy human individuals. Across the study: Researchers assigned three CD4 naive, three CD4 memory, two CD8 naive and one CD8 memory plate to each donor. Study conclusions and caveats: The expectation was that sequencing depth would affect clonotype sharing among donors. The researchers took only blood, and tissue repertoires probably look different.

As defined, naive CD8 cells were CD45RO-negative and positively selected for CCR7, with terminally differentiated effector memory CD45RA+ cells excluded. Healthy HIV-negative adults without recent acute infections or vaccinations served as donors. Sequencing used immunoSEQ multiplex PCR; TCRdb keeps in-frame clones, though not all of them. The sample has about 2 million clones; around 96% are singletons. Trimming left V 0 bases short and J 4 bases short, with 31 bases between. The germline gives CDR1 MGHRA, CDR2 YSYEKL. This CDR3 spans 22 amino acids. Details on this clone: Its target is unknown.

This clonotype originated in a man aged 18-30 years in good health. The chain recombines TRBV4-1 with TRBJ1-3; weak D call: TRBD1 (6 bases). Sample: naive CD8+ T cells sorted from blood. CDR3 coding DNA: TGCGCCAGCAGCCAAGATCGACCAAACAGGGAATTCCCCTATCGGGTCGGAAACACCATATATTTT. Its translation is CASSQDRPNREFPYRVGNTIYF.